A selection of T cell receptor beta chains follows, all from one sample in a study of naive and memory T cell subsets. TCRdb re-called the UMI-ligation and nested PCR reads with MiXCR, one entry per CDR3 protein. The data contain about 150,000 distinct CDR3 sequences, roughly 22% of them singletons. The sample taken for sequencing was naive CD4+ T cells from blood. These receptors were collected from a human donor in good health. CDR3s include the opening cysteine and the closing phenylalanine or tryptophan. D genes are given only for firm matches. Size is omitted from some rows. Given values are once, few, many or a class for expanded clones.

j_call,d_call,clone_size,v_call,cdr3_nt,cdr3_aa
TRBJ1-5,NA,few,TRBV28,TGTGCCAGCAGTTTACAGCAGGGGAATCAGCCCCAGCATTTT,CASSLQQGNQPQHF
TRBJ2-7,NA,many,TRBV6-5,TGTGCCAGCAGTTCCGCGGCATACTACGAGCAGTACTTC,CASSSAAYYEQYF
TRBJ1-5,NA,NA,TRBV30,TGTGCCTGGAGTGGAGACAGCAATCAGCCCCAGCATTTT,CAWSGDSNQPQHF
TRBJ2-1,NA,NA,TRBV5-1,TGCGCCAGCAGCTTGGCCGGGATAGCCGGCAATGAGCAGTTCTTC,CASSLAGIAGNEQFF
TRBJ2-5,NA,few,TRBV20-1,TGCAGTGCTCGAAATAGCGGAACCCTGACCCAGTACTTC,CSARNSGTLTQYF
TRBJ1-6,NA,NA,TRBV20-1,TGCAGTGCTAGGAACACACAGCGAAATTCACCCCTCCACTTT,CSARNTQRNSPLHF
TRBJ2-1,TRBD1,few,TRBV6-2/TRBV6-3,TGTGCCAGCAGTTATTTGGGGCAGGGGGTGTTCTTC,CASSYLGQGVFF
TRBJ1-5,NA,NA,TRBV12-3/TRBV12-4,TGTGCCAGCTCCGCGCAGCTCAATCAGCCCCAGCATTTT,CASSAQLNQPQHF
TRBJ2-3,NA,many,TRBV24-1,TGTGCCACCAGTGACCCCTTCTCCTGGGATACGCAGTATTTT,CATSDPFSWDTQYF
TRBJ2-3,TRBD1,NA,TRBV29-1,TGCAGCGTGACAGGGCGTTCGGATACGCAGTATTTT,CSVTGRSDTQYF
TRBJ2-5,NA,NA,TRBV18,TGTGCCAGCTCACCGACAGAAGAGACCCAGTACTTC,CASSPTEETQYF
TRBJ2-2,TRBD2,NA,TRBV5-6,TGTGCCAGCAGGACTAGCGGGAGAGGGACCGGGGAGCTGTTTTTT,CASRTSGRGTGELFF
TRBJ2-1,TRBD2,few,TRBV7-2,TGTGCCTCTCTCGGGCGGGAGGGCCTAGGCGAGCAGTTCTTC,CASLGREGLGEQFF
TRBJ1-4,NA,few,TRBV10-3,TGTGCCATCAGCGTTGGGACAAATAATGAAAAACTGTTTTTT,CAISVGTNNEKLFF
TRBJ2-5,TRBD1,few,TRBV20-1,TGCAGTGCTCCCCGCCCCGGGACAGGGTTGAGGGAGACCCAGTACTTC,CSAPRPGTGLRETQYF